Each of the 3 T cell receptor beta chains below was sequenced from the same sample in a study of Ad26.COV2.S vaccination and SARS-CoV-2 variants (dated by TCRdb to about 2021). The protocol used for the library was the immunoSEQ multiplex PCR assay. TCRdb obtained this table from immuneACCESS and retained in-frame rearrangements with V and J assigned. These tables miss some clones; where compared with another copy, unresolved V genes account for less than half of the shortfall, and the remainder is unexplained. A total of a few hundred thousand clones appear in this sample, around 90% of them only once. The ten largest clones capture 12% of the sample. The treatment or condition label of this sample denotes: roughly 19 received Ad26.COV2.S at low or high dose, single or two shots; several received placebo; per-sample allocation not given. For vaccine and placebo recipients, the sequenced repertoires came from samples collected on day 63 after the first injection.

The sample in question was peripheral blood, obtained in a trial of Ad26.COV2.S vaccine versus placebo. Receptors originate from a person aged 18-65 years who received the Ad26.COV2.S COVID-19 vaccine or a placebo.

The chain has TRBV9 and TRBJ2-1, with TRBD2 matching 12 bases. Trimming cost V 4 bases and J 4 bases; bases outside gene matches: 6. This CDR3 is 16 amino acids long. Germline CDR1 reads SGDLS; CDR2 reads YYNGEE. CDR3 in amino acids: CASSLTGTSGYNEQFF. The DNA for the CDR3 is TGTGCCAGCAGCCTGACCGGGACTAGCGGGTACAATGAGCAGTTCTTC.

Many counts were recorded for this clone. The chain recombines TRBV7-9 with TRBJ1-2; TRBD1 might be the D (5 bases). Germline CDR1 and CDR2: SEHNR and FQNEAQ (reference sequence). This CDR3 comprises 14 residues. The germline V and J ends were trimmed by 5 bases and 5 bases, with 15 bases remaining between them. As DNA, the CDR3 is TGTGCCAGCAGCCCAGACTTGTCAGGGTATGGCTACACCTTC. Its protein product is CASSPDLSGYGYTF.

The gene calls are TRBV15 and TRBJ2-7, with TRBD2 matching over 7 bases. Germline V gene data show CDR1 as LNHNV and CDR2 as YYDKDF (reference sequence). V gave up 0 bases and J gave up 0 bases; unmatched junction bases: 14. This CDR3 contains 19 residues. The CDR3 loop is CATSRDAPFTSASSYEQYF. The CDR3 DNA reads TGTGCCACCAGCAGAGATGCTCCCTTTACTAGCGCAAGCTCCTACGAGCAGTACTTC.